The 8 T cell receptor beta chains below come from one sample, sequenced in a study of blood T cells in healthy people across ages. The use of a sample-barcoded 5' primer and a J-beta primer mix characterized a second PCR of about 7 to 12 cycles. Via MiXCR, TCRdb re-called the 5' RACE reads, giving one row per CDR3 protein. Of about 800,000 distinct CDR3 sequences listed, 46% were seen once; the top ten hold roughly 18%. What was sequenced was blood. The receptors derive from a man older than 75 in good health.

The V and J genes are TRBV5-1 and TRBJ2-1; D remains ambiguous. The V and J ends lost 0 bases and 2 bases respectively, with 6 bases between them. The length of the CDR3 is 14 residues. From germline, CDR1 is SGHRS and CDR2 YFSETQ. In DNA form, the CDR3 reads TGCGCCAGCAGCTTGGATGGCCCCTACAATGAGCAGTTCTTC. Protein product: CASSLDGPYNEQFF.

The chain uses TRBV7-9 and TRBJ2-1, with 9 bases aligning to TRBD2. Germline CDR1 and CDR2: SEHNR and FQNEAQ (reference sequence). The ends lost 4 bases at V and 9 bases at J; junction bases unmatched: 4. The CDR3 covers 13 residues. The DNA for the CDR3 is TGTGCCAGCAGCTACCTAGCGGGGAGTGAGCAGTTCTTC. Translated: CASSYLAGSEQFF.

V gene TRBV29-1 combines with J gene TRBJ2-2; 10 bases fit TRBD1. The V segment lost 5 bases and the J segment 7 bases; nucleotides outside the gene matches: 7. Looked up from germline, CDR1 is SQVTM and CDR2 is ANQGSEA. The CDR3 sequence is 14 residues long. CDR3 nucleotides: TGCAGCGTTCGCCGACAGGGGGCGGACGGGGAGCTGTTTTTT. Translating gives CSVRRQGADGELFF.

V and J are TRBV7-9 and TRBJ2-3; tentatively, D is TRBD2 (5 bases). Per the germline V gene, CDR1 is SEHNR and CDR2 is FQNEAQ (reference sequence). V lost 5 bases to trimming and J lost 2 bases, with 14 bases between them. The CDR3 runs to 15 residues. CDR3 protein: CASSVGGPFTDTQYF. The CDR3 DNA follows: TGTGCCAGCAGCGTCGGAGGACCCTTCACAGATACGCAGTATTTT.

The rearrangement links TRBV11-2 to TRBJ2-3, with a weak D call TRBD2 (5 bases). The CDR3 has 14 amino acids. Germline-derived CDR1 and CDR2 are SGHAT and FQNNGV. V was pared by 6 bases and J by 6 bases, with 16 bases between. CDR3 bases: TGTGCCAGCAGTCATAGGACGGGGTTCGATACGCAGTATTTT. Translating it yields CASSHRTGFDTQYF.

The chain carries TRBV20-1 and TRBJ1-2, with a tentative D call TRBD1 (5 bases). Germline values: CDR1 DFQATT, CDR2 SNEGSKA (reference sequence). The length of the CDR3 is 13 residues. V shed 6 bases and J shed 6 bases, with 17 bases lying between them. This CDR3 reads CSASAGGAHGYTF. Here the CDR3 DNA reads TGCAGTGCGAGTGCCGGCGGGGCGCATGGCTACACCTTC.

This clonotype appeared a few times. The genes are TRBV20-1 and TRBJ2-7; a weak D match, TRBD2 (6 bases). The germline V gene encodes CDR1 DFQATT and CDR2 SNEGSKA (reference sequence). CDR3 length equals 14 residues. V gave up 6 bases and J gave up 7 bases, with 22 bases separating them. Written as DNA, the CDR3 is TGCAGTGCCGTAATAGAGGAGGGATATTATGAGCAGTACTTC. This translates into CSAVIEEGYYEQYF.

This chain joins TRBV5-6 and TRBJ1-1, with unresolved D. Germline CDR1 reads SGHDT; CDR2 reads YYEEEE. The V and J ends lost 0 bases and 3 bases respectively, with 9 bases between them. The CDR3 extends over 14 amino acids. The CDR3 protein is CASSLGSMDTEAFF. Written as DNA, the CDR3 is TGTGCCAGCAGCTTGGGGTCCATGGACACTGAAGCTTTCTTT. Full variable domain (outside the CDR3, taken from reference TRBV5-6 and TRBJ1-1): DAGVTQSPTHLIKTRGQQVTLRCSPKSGHDTVSWYQQALGQGPQFIFQYYEEEERQRGNFPDRFSGHQFPNYSSELNVNALLLGDSALYLCASSLGSMDTEAFFGQGTRLTVV.